This T cell receptor beta chain was sequenced in a study of glioma-infiltrating T cells after dendritic cell vaccination. Across the whole study: Glioblastoma patients came from Phase I and II dendritic cell vaccination trials. Patients received three intradermal dendritic cell vaccine injections at biweekly intervals.

Study-wide findings and caveats: No direct clonality-survival link was found; a diverse polyclonal response may matter.

V was cut by 6 bases and J by 2 bases, with 5 bases left in between. Germline V gives CDR1 MNHEY, CDR2 SVGAGI. This CDR3 is built from 13 residues. In regard to this clone: The antigen is unknown.

The protocol was immunoSEQ multiplex PCR, while the TCRdb copy is restricted to in-frame clones and leaves out a portion. The sample has about 58,000 clones, roughly 84% seen once. This sample's time point: after dendritic cell vaccination, including at tumor progression/relapse. None of the glioblastoma patients had an isocitrate dehydrogenase mutation. The material sequenced was blood, taken after dendritic cell vaccination. The TCR comes from a human donor with glioblastoma. The chain carries TRBV6-5 and TRBJ2-6; D gene unclear. The CDR3 loop is CASRRPGANVLTF. As DNA, the CDR3 is TGTGCCAGCAGGCGGCCTGGGGCCAACGTCCTGACTTTC.